This passage covers 10 T cell receptor beta chains from one sample sequenced in a study of T cell responses to AZD1222 COVID-19 vaccine (dated by TCRdb to the early 2020s). Libraries were constructed by the immunoSEQ multiplex PCR assay. Drawn from immuneACCESS, this table holds only the in-frame rearrangements with V and J called that TCRdb kept. Clones are partly lost; checked studies trace under half to an unresolved V gene and leave the rest unexplained. Present in this sample are under 200,000 clones, roughly 91% of which were seen just once. The ten largest account for roughly a quarter of the sample. According to the study, the label for this sample's time point signals: about 28 days (+/-7) after the second vaccine dose. Here the sequenced sample was peripheral blood, taken 28 days after the second AZD1222 dose. The receptors were gathered from an adult who received the AZD1222 COVID-19 vaccine.

The rearrangement links TRBV6-6 to TRBJ2-2; 11 nucleotides align to TRBD1. Germline V gene sequence: CDR1 MNHNY, CDR2 SVGAGI (reference sequence). The CDR3 is made up of 17 amino acids. V lost 5 bases to trimming and J lost 4 bases; unmatched junction nucleotides: 9. The CDR3 here is CASSRPRTGGFTGELFF. The CDR3 nucleotides read TGTGCCAGCAGTCGCCCCCGGACAGGGGGCTTCACCGGGGAGCTGTTTTTT.

The rearrangement uses TRBV7-9 and TRBJ1-6, with D possibly matching TRBD1 (5 bases). The CDR3 totals 16 residues. From germline, CDR1 is SEHNR and CDR2 FQNEAQ (reference sequence). Trimming left V 5 bases short and J 8 bases short, with 19 bases between. The CDR3 spells CASSPGTPRVDSPLHF. The CDR3 DNA is TGTGCCAGCAGCCCCGGGACGCCTAGAGTCGATTCACCCCTCCACTTT.

The gene calls are TRBV6-2 or TRBV6-3 and TRBJ2-4; a weak D match, TRBD1 (5 bases). CDR1 is MNHEY and CDR2 is SVGEGT in the germline V gene. The V gene lost 5 bases and the J gene lost 7 bases, with 15 bases spanning the gap. The CDR3 is 14 amino acids. CDR3 in amino acids: CASSPRSGANIQYF. CDR3 bases: TGTGCCAGCAGTCCCCGGTCTGGGGCGAACATTCAGTACTTC.

This chain uses TRBV19 with TRBJ1-4; D perhaps matches TRBD1 (5 bases). The CDR3 length is 15 residues. CDR1 is LNHDA and CDR2 is SQIVND in the germline V gene (reference sequence). Trimming stripped 2 bases from V and 7 bases from J, with 14 bases between. CDR3 nucleotide sequence: TGTGCCAGTAGTATACCCCTCGGGGGGACTGAAAAACTGTTTTTT. Encoded protein: CASSIPLGGTEKLFF.

The V call is TRBV2, the J call TRBJ1-5, with D possibly TRBD1 on 5 matching bases. CDR1 SNHLY and CDR2 FYNNEI come from the germline V gene. V lost 7 bases and J 1 base, leaving 11 bases between the germline ends. This CDR3 comprises 14 residues. Here the CDR3 reads CASTVGESNQPQHF. The CDR3 nucleotides are TGTGCCAGCACCGTAGGGGAAAGCAATCAGCCCCAGCATTTT.

The CDR3 here is CASSFGTMRNTIYF. The CDR3, as DNA: TGTGCCAGCAGCTTCGGGACAATGAGAAACACCATATATTTT. The rearrangement joins TRBV5-8 to TRBJ1-3; a possible D gene is TRBD1 (6 bases). The CDR3 extends over 14 amino acids. CDR1 and CDR2 (germline): SGHTS, YDEGEE. The V end lost 2 bases, the J end lost 5 bases, and 11 bases lay between the germline ends.

The V gene is TRBV30, the J gene TRBJ1-1; D ambiguous. V was pared by 0 bases and J by 6 bases, with 8 bases between. The CDR3 loop spans 12 amino acids. Germline V gene sequence: CDR1 GTSNPN, CDR2 SVGIG (reference sequence). This chain's CDR3 is CAWSVGLAEAFF. In DNA form, the CDR3 reads TGTGCCTGGAGTGTGGGTTTGGCTGAAGCTTTCTTT.

This clone turned up a few times. The chain employs TRBV24-1 and TRBJ2-2; no reliable D call. V dropped 1 base and J dropped 6 bases, with 11 bases sitting between them. Per germline, CDR1 KGHDR and CDR2 SFDVKD. The CDR3 extends over 15 amino acids. CDR3 sequence (DNA): TGTGCCACCAGTGATTTCGGCCAGGTCGCCGGGGAGCTGTTTTTT. This gives the protein CATSDFGQVAGELFF.

The V call is TRBV30, the J call TRBJ2-2, with D hard to call. CDR3 length: 14 amino acids. In germline, CDR1 is GTSNPN, CDR2 SVGIG (reference sequence). The V end lost 2 bases, the J end lost 6 bases, and 13 bases lay between the germline ends. DNA for the CDR3: TGTGCCTGGAGTATCGGTAGTGGGGCCGGGGAGCTGTTTTTT. Translating gives CAWSIGSGAGELFF.

The sample holds a few counts of this clone. V gene TRBV5-1 combines with J gene TRBJ2-7; possible D gene TRBD1, 6 bases. CDR3 length equals 15 residues. CDR1 SGHRS and CDR2 YFSETQ come from the germline V gene. V lost 7 bases, J lost 3 bases, and 20 bases lay in between. The CDR3 is CASGLQGLGGYEQYF. Here the CDR3 DNA reads TGCGCCAGCGGCCTACAGGGCCTTGGGGGCTACGAGCAGTACTTC. The whole variable domain, filled in from reference TRBV5-1 and TRBJ2-7, reads KAGVTQTPRYLIKTRGQQVTLSCSPISGHRSVSWYQQTPGQGLQFLFEYFSETQRNKGNFPGRFSGRQFSNSRSEMNVSTLELGDSALYLCASGLQGLGGYEQYFGPGTRLTVT.